Below, one TCR beta chain is given with its context. Its antigen is unknown. This sample is part of a study of cytomegalovirus exposure and HLA in healthy donors. The PCR was carried out with 60 Vbeta primers and 13 Jbeta primers. Here immunoSEQ multiplex PCR was the method, and the copy in TCRdb shows in-frame clones only, minus some. The table has roughly 80,000 clones, under 80% seen once. The CDR3 runs 15 residues. V lost 7 bases, J lost 5 bases, and 20 bases lay in between. Germline V lookup: CDR1 MNHNY, CDR2 SVGAGI (reference sequence). Study findings and constraints: The authors confirmed in vitro that three CMV-associated chains were specific for CMV antigens. Associated with cytomegalovirus, according to the listing, were around 170 TCR beta chains. Apparent HLA restriction characterized most CMV-associated TCR beta chains in a later analysis.

The chain is built from TRBV6-6 and TRBJ2-5; D is perhaps TRBD2 (7 bases). This TCR was recovered from a man aged 55 to 70 in good health and CMV-seropositive. The sequencing input was PBMCs. The CDR3 DNA is TGTGCCAGCACCCTAAGCCGGGGGGCGTTCGAGACCCAGTACTTC. Translated, it gives CASTLSRGAFETQYF.